Following are 16 T cell receptor beta chains from one sample sequenced in a study of blood T cell repertoires in COVID-19. Measured with immunoSEQ multiplex PCR; TCRdb has only the in-frame clones, and not every one. The sample has around 170,000 clones; over 65% are singletons. The sequencing sample was made of peripheral blood. The source of these receptors is a woman of 80 years or more with acute or convalescent COVID-19.

This rearrangement joins TRBV5-1 to TRBJ1-1; the D gene is possibly TRBD1 (6 bases). CDR1 SGHRS and CDR2 YFSETQ come from the germline V gene. This CDR3 region has 15 residues. V was clipped by 2 bases and J by 3 bases, with 14 bases between them. This CDR3 reads CASSFLGGQDTEAFF. CDR3 nucleotides: TGCGCCAGCAGCTTCCTCGGGGGGCAGGACACTGAAGCTTTCTTT.

The V gene is TRBV28, the J gene TRBJ2-7, with TRBD2 matching over 10 bases. Looked up from germline, CDR1 is MDHEN and CDR2 is SYDVKM. The CDR3 is made up of 17 amino acids. V shed 10 bases, J shed 0 bases, and the junction held 15 bases outside the gene matches. CDR3: CATSGGLLAGSSYEQYF. CDR3 bases: TGTGCCACATCAGGGGGTTTACTAGCGGGATCCTCCTACGAGCAGTACTTC.

V usage is TRBV5-1 and J usage is TRBJ1-4, with 11 bases aligning to TRBD1. The length of the CDR3 is 14 residues. V lost 3 bases to trimming and J lost 8 bases; unmatched junction nucleotides: 3. The germline V gene encodes CDR1 SGHRS and CDR2 YFSETQ. Here the CDR3 DNA reads TGCGCCAGCAGCTGGGGACAGGGGGGCGAAAAACTGTTTTTT. The encoded protein is CASSWGQGGEKLFF.

The gene calls are TRBV24-1 and TRBJ1-3; no reliable D call. CDR3 length equals 13 residues. CDR1 and CDR2 (germline): KGHDR, SFDVKD. For the CDR3, the DNA is TGTGACAGTGACCCGAGCTCTGGAAACACCATATATTTT. This encodes CDSDPSSGNTIYF.

V gene TRBV10-2 combines with J gene TRBJ2-7; the match to TRBD1 covers 9 bases. V was clipped by 7 bases and J by 6 bases; unmatched bases: 16. This CDR3 region has 16 residues. CDR1 is WSHSY, CDR2 SAAADI, per germline. DNA of the CDR3: TGCGCCAGCATGCTGTATGGTCGGGACAGGGCATCCGAGCAGTACTTC. Its protein is CASMLYGRDRASEQYF.

This clone turned up a few times. The CDR3, as DNA: TGTGCCAGCAGTTTTCCCCTCGTGGATACGCAGTATTTT. This encodes CASSFPLVDTQYF. This sequence joins TRBV28 and TRBJ2-3; D not resolved. V was pared by 3 bases and J by 6 bases, with 10 bases between. Germline V gene data show CDR1 as MDHEN and CDR2 as SYDVKM. The CDR3 is made up of 13 amino acids.

The CDR3 is CAWSGQGAKSPLHF. In DNA, the CDR3 is TGTGCCTGGAGTGGACAGGGGGCGAAATCACCCCTCCACTTT. The chain carries TRBV30 and TRBJ1-6; 10 bases align to TRBD1. The CDR3 consists of 14 residues. V was pared by 1 base and J by 10 bases, with 4 bases of the junction left unmatched. CDR1 GTSNPN and CDR2 SVGIG come from the germline V gene (reference sequence).

This chain connects TRBV6-2 or TRBV6-3 to TRBJ1-5; 9 nucleotides match TRBD1. J lost 3 bases, V lost 2 bases, and 8 bases had no gene match. CDR3 length: 17 amino acids. Looked up from germline, CDR1 is MNHEY and CDR2 is SVGEGT. CDR3: CASSYPQTGGINQPQHF. The CDR3 DNA sequence: TGTGCCAGCAGTTACCCCCAGACAGGGGGGATCAATCAGCCCCAGCATTTT.

The rearrangement joins TRBV5-4 to TRBJ1-1; TRBD1 is a possible D gene (6 bases). Germline values: CDR1 SGHNT, CDR2 YYREEE (reference sequence). The CDR3 extends over 14 amino acids. Trimming took off 3 bases at V and 0 bases at J, with 9 bases between the two ends. CDR3 sequence reads: CASSSRGVNTEAFF. The CDR3 nucleotides are TGTGCCAGCAGCTCCAGGGGTGTGAACACTGAAGCTTTCTTT.

This clone showed up many times. CDR3 residues: CASSARTSGRYEQYF. The DNA for the CDR3 is TGTGCCAGCAGCGCCCGGACTAGCGGGAGGTACGAGCAGTACTTC. The J gene is TRBJ2-7, the V gene TRBV6-6; 14 bases agree with TRBD2. The CDR3 is 15 amino acids. From germline, CDR1 is MNHNY and CDR2 SVGAGI (reference sequence). V lost 6 bases to trimming and J lost 4 bases; unmatched junction nucleotides: 5.

Remarks on this clone: Germline is not matched at one junction end, which may reflect a read error. The rearrangement links TRBV12-3 or TRBV12-4 to TRBJ1-3, with 12 nucleotides matching TRBD1. CDR3 length: 12 residues. CDR3 DNA sequence: TGTGCCAGCAGGGGACAGGGGGCCGCGGAGATATTT. Encoded protein: CASRGQGAAEIF.

The rearrangement uses TRBV10-3 and TRBJ2-1; 9 bases match TRBD2. This CDR3 spans 13 amino acids. The germline gives CDR1 ENHRY, CDR2 SYGVKD. The V segment lost 6 bases and the J segment 9 bases; nucleotides outside the gene matches: 6. The CDR3 reads CAIRVLAGREQFF. The DNA of the CDR3 is TGTGCCATCAGGGTACTAGCGGGTCGTGAGCAGTTCTTC.

The chain is built from TRBV6-5 and TRBJ1-5; D might be TRBD1 (6 bases). V shed 7 bases and J shed 2 bases, with 12 bases lying between them. CDR1 and CDR2 from the germline V gene are MNHEY and SVGAGI. The CDR3 consists of 14 residues. This chain's CDR3 is CASTPPGGNQPQHF. The CDR3 nucleotides read TGTGCCAGCACCCCCCCAGGGGGCAATCAGCCCCAGCATTTT.

This clone was observed once. The V and J genes are TRBV3-1 (or the pseudogene TRBV3-2) and TRBJ2-3; possibly TRBD2 for D (7 bases). CDR1 and CDR2 (germline): LGHDT, YNNKEL (reference sequence). V gave up 3 bases and J gave up 10 bases, with 14 bases separating them. CDR3 length: 13 amino acids. The CDR3 is CASSHRGAPAQYF. The DNA for the CDR3 is TGTGCCAGCAGCCATCGGGGGGCCCCAGCGCAGTATTTT.

This clone came up a few times. The CDR3 region is CASSPPTSDTEAFF. In DNA, the CDR3 is TGTGCCAGCTCACCACCTACTTCGGACACTGAAGCTTTCTTT. The chain combines TRBV18 with TRBJ1-1; D unclear. V lost 0 bases to trimming and J lost 3 bases, with 8 bases between them. The CDR3 extends over 14 amino acids. Germline V gives CDR1 KGHSH, CDR2 LQKENI.

V is TRBV7-9 and J is TRBJ1-2; D gene uncertain. The CDR3 loop spans 14 amino acids. Germline CDR1 and CDR2: SEHNR and FQNEAQ (reference sequence). V was pared by 5 bases and J by 6 bases, with 16 bases between. The CDR3 nucleotides read TGTGCCAGCAGCCTGTGGGAGGGAGCGGATGGCTACACCTTC. It codes for CASSLWEGADGYTF.